Shown below are 3 T cell receptor beta chains from a single sample sequenced in a study of cytomegalovirus exposure and HLA in healthy donors. In the PCR, 60 Vbeta and 13 Jbeta primers were used. Method: immunoSEQ multiplex PCR; TCRdb's copy keeps in-frame clones and lacks some. The table lists about 100,000 clones, approximately 72% of them singletons. Material: PBMCs. All receptors come from a female donor in good health and CMV-seropositive.

V and J are TRBV5-4 and TRBJ2-5; weak D call: TRBD1 (6 bases). V lost 1 base to trimming and J lost 2 bases, with 15 bases between them. CDR1 is SGHNT, CDR2 YYREEE, per germline (reference sequence). The CDR3 is 16 amino acids. In DNA form, the CDR3 reads TGTGCCAGCAGCTTGAAACATGGCACAGGGCAAGAGACCCAGTACTTC. Encoded protein: CASSLKHGTGQETQYF.

The gene calls are TRBV28 and TRBJ2-7; the D gene is possibly TRBD1 (5 bases). CDR1 MDHEN and CDR2 SYDVKM come from the germline V gene. The CDR3 has 12 amino acids. Trimming shortened V by 6 bases and J by 3 bases, and 9 bases separated the two germline ends. The CDR3 nucleotides read TGTGCCAGCAGGACAGCTTTCTACGAGCAGTACTTC. As protein: CASRTAFYEQYF.

The chain couples TRBV11-2 to TRBJ2-7; TRBD2 matches at 13 bases. After removal of 5 bases from V and 2 bases from J, the junction contained 3 bases not matched to a gene. The CDR3 extends over 15 amino acids. Germline V gene sequence: CDR1 SGHAT, CDR2 FQNNGV. The CDR3 loop is CASSILAGGPYEQYF. The CDR3 DNA reads as TGTGCCAGCAGCATACTAGCGGGGGGGCCCTACGAGCAGTACTTC.